This TCR beta chain was sequenced for a study of blood T cells in healthy people across ages (dated by TCRdb to between 2014 and 2017). In the study overall: In model experiments, template switching captured roughly one uniquely barcoded TCR beta cDNA molecule for every two T cells. Age-related changes in TCR beta repertoire diversity were measured in the study by deep sequencing normalized with unique cDNA molecular identifiers. Donors were grouped into four age groups: young (average approximately 15 years), middle-aged (39), aged (around 60) and long-lived (82). Using the same blood draw, the study looked at two additional independent replicas of 1 million unique cDNA reads for two donors, one aged 18 to 29 and the other aged 80 or older. The paper's findings and limits, for the study overall: Since profiling was done on bulk unsorted PBMCs, naive and antigen-experienced compartments could not be conclusively compared. The percentage of naive T cells measured by flow cytometry correlated strongly with observed TCR beta diversity. The long-lived group showed more naive CD4+ T cells, fewer expanded clones and increased TCR diversity than the aged group, suggesting age selection. Total diversity estimates from one million sequenced T cells were considered lower bounds and underestimates. Observed TCR beta diversity per million T cells fell roughly linearly with age, and a significant reduction was already apparent by age roughly 40. Because donor CMV infection status was unknown, age-related changes in expanded clonotypes were potentially confounded.

CDR1 and CDR2 were assigned from the germline V gene (reference sequence) as MNHNY and SVGAGI. The CDR3, from cysteine to phenylalanine, totals 12 residues. The sequence is cut down to CDR3 DNA, 36 bases in frame from base 1. The junction shows trimming of 7 bases on V and 14 bases on J, plus 20 bases between the germline ends. Donors were approximately 42 systemically healthy Caucasian individuals from Russia aged roughly 6 to 90 years. Around 10 milliliters of peripheral blood were collected from each donor into EDTA-treated Vacutainer tubes. PBMCs were isolated by Ficoll-Paque density-gradient centrifugation, with at least 6 million obtained per sample. Trizol reagent was used to extract total RNA from PBMCs, with at least 6 micrograms per sample. For every donor, an aliquot of PBMCs went through flow cytometry to measure the percentages of naive CD45RAhigh/CD27high T cells. On this clonotype itself: Its specific antigen is unknown. No base qualities exist here, and no much larger clone lies one base off it.

Receptor amplification or capture employed 5' RACE. Sequenced using an Illumina HiSeq 2500. A second roughly 6 to 11 cycle PCR used a sample-barcoded 5' primer and a J-beta primer mix. A unique molecular identifier was introduced onto each TCR beta cDNA molecule by a template-switch 5' adaptor carrying 12 random nucleotides. Each sample yielded at least 3 million CDR3-containing paired-end reads. All of the RNA was converted into first-strand cDNA using the Mint cDNA synthesis kit, with a TRBC-specific oligonucleotide serving as the primer. All cDNA was treated with uracil-DNA glycosylase and then went through a first 18-cycle PCR with the universal primers M1SS and BC2_uni_R. The authors' pipeline ran thus. For normalization, 1 million high-quality reads, each with a distinct molecular identifier, were randomly selected from each sample. Instead of being binned into consensus sequences, reads with shared molecular identifiers were discarded. MiTCR, with a Q25 quality threshold and the strictest error-elimination algorithm, was used for CDR3 identification, clonotype clustering and error correction. A nonparametric unseen species model with Euler transformation was used to estimate lower-bound total TCR beta diversity. The public reads were reprocessed in TCRdb via fastp at Q25 and MiXCR, keeping in-frame beta chains. Every distinct CDR3 protein forms one entry, paired with its most common genes and DNA. The V and J calls follow TCRdb's processing rather than the paper's. A total of around 520,000 distinct CDR3 sequences appear in this sample, about a quarter of them only once. The ten largest clones represent 3% to 4% of the sample.

These data are also associated with another study on T cells of mothers and their children. That second report states: Donors were nine systemically healthy Caucasian individuals: three mothers and their six children. cDNA synthesis used all of the extracted RNA, with approximately 1.4 ug of RNA in each 15 ul reaction. Sample barcodes and 2-4 random nucleotides were added via the M1S primer in the second PCR. Each mother yielded over 8 million TCR beta CDR3 reads and each child roughly 2.9 million reads. Thymic selection shapes the output of TCR recombination in a similar way in related and unrelated pairs, and inherited differences have a minor effect. Related mother-child pairs always showed normalized repertoire overlap that was slightly higher than in unrelated mother-child pairs, though the difference was never significant. Persistent microchimeric T cell clones were not detected, at a sensitivity of around 100 clones per million clonotypes. The study used deep NGS to compare TCR beta repertoires of mothers and children, seeking features distinguishing related mother-child pairs from unrelated individuals. The mean age was around 42 +/- 4 years for the mothers and about 10 +/- 4 years for the children. Libraries were sequenced on Illumina HiSeq 2000 with 100+100 nt paired-end reads after adapter ligation with NEBNext reagents. To avoid cross-contamination, the mother libraries and the child libraries were prepared a month apart and sequenced in separate runs. Each donor had between 500,000 and 2,000,000 distinct TCR beta clonotypes identified. Naive TCR beta clonotypes were estimated from low-frequency clonotypes matched to each donor's FACS-determined naive share, without sorting.

The sequence came from a boy between 2 and 10 years old in good health. What was sequenced was blood. The receptor chain draws on TRBV6-6 and TRBJ2-5; possibly the D gene is TRBD1, per 6 matching bases. The CDR3 loop reads CASTSSLTGTYF. Read as DNA, the sequence is TGTGCCAGCACCTCCTCTCTTACAGGGACCTACTTC.